This passage covers 3 T cell receptor beta chains from one sample sequenced in a study of cytomegalovirus exposure and HLA in healthy donors. 60 Vbeta and 13 Jbeta primers were used in PCR. Produced via immunoSEQ multiplex PCR; TCRdb's table is partial and in-frame only. The table has approximately 150,000 clones, roughly 82% seen once. Material for sequencing was PBMCs. The receptors come from a woman in her twenties or thirties in good health and CMV-seronegative.

V gene TRBV2 combines with J gene TRBJ1-2; D gene unclear. The CDR3 has 13 amino acids. V lost 5 bases and J 12 bases, leaving 19 bases between the germline ends. Germline lookup yields CDR1 SNHLY and CDR2 FYNNEI. CDR3: CASSYAGTPKDTF. The CDR3 DNA is TGTGCCAGCAGTTACGCGGGTACACCCAAAGACACCTTC.

The rearrangement joins TRBV30 to TRBJ1-3, with a weak D call TRBD1 (5 bases). Trimming shortened V by 3 bases and J by 0 bases, and 9 bases separated the two germline ends. The germline V gene encodes CDR1 GTSNPN and CDR2 SVGIG (reference sequence). The CDR3 covers 14 residues. DNA of the CDR3: TGTGCCTGGAGCCGGGGGAGCTCTGGAAACACCATATATTTT. Its translation: CAWSRGSSGNTIYF.

This clone showed up just once. The chain couples TRBV2 to TRBJ1-1, with 9 nucleotides matching TRBD1. Germline V gene lookup returns CDR1 SNHLY and CDR2 FYNNEI. The J segment lost 1 base and the V segment lost 8 bases, leaving 11 bases of the junction unmatched. There are 16 residues in the CDR3. CDR3 protein: CASCLQGAGKNTEAFF. CDR3 DNA sequence: TGTGCCAGCTGCTTACAGGGGGCTGGGAAGAACACTGAAGCTTTCTTT.